This note documents a single T cell receptor beta chain sequence. Two negative PCRs, clearance, or symptom resolution were required of recovered Cohort 3 donors. V lost 6 bases, J lost 7 bases, and 13 bases lay in between. Germline CDR1 is MNHEY and CDR2 is SMNVEV (reference sequence). The CDR3 is 13 residues long. The method was immunoSEQ multiplex PCR; TCRdb's version includes in-frame clones alone and lacks a portion of them. The sample consists of about 390,000 clones, approximately 87% of them appearing once. The data were taken from a study of blood T cell repertoires in COVID-19. Material: PBMCs or T cells enriched from blood (not recorded which). The gene calls are TRBV27 and TRBJ1-5; D is uncertain. This TCR came from a woman aged 45-65 years who had recovered from COVID-19. The CDR3 bases are TGTGCCAGCAGACTCAACCGAGGGCAGCCCCAGCATTTT. Encoded protein: CASRLNRGQPQHF.